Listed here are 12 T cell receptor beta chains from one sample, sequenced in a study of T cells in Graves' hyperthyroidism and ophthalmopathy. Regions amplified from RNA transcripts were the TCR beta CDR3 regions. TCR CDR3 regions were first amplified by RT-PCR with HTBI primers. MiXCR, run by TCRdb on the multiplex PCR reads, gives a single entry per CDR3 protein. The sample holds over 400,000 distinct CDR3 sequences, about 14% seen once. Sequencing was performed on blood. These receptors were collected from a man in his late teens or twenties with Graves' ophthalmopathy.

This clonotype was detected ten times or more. The CDR3 here is CASSFQANSYEQYF. For the CDR3, the DNA is TGTGCCAGCAGTTTTCAGGCTAACTCCTACGAGCAGTACTTC. This chain links TRBV27 with TRBJ2-7; D is unresolved. There are 14 residues in the CDR3. Germline values: CDR1 MNHEY, CDR2 SMNVEV (reference sequence). V lost 3 bases and J 0 bases, leaving 9 bases between the germline ends.

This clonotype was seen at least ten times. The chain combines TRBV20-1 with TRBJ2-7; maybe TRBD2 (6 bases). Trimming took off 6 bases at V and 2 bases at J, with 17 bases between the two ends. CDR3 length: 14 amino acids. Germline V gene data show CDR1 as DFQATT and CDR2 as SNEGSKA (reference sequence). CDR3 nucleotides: TGCAGTGCCACCCTGGCGGGGTTACCCTACGAGCAGTACTTC. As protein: CSATLAGLPYEQYF.

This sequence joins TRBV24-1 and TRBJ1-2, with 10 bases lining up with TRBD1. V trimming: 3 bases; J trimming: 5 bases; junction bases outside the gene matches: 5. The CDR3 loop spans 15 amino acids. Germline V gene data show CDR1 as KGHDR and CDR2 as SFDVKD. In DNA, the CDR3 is TGTGCCACCAGTGATGGGGGGACAGGGGTATATGGCTACACCTTC. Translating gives CATSDGGTGVYGYTF.

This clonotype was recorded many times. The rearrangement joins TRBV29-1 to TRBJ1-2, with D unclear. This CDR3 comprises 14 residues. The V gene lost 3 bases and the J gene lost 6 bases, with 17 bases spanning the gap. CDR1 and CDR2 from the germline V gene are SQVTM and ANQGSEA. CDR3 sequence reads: CSVDTKSGWDGYTF. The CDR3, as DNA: TGCAGCGTTGATACTAAGAGCGGCTGGGATGGCTACACCTTC.

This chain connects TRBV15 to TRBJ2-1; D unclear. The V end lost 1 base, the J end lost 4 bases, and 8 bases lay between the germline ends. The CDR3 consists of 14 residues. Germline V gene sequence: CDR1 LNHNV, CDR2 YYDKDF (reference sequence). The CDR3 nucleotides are TGTGCCACCAGCAGAGGTCAGGAGTACAATGAGCAGTTCTTC. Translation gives CATSRGQEYNEQFF.

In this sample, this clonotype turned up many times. CDR3 in amino acids: CASSWDFNTEAFF. The CDR3 bases are TGTGCCAGCAGCTGGGACTTCAACACTGAAGCTTTCTTT. V is TRBV6-2 or TRBV6-3 and J is TRBJ1-1, with a weak D call TRBD1 (5 bases). This CDR3 is built from 13 residues. The V gene lost 6 bases and the J gene lost 2 bases, with 10 bases spanning the gap. Germline lookup yields CDR1 MNHEY and CDR2 SVGEGT.

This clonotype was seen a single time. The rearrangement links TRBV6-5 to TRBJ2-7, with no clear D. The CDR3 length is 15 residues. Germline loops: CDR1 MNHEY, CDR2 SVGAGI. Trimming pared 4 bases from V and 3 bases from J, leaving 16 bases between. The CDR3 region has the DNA TGTGCCAGCAGTTTTTCCCCCGAGACCCTCTACGAGCAGTACTTC. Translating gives CASSFSPETLYEQYF.

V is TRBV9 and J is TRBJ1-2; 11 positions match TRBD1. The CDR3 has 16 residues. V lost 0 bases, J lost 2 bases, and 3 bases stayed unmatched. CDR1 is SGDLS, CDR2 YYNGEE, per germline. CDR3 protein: CASSVGRDRGNYGYTF. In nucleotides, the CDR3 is TGTGCCAGCAGCGTAGGCCGGGACAGGGGGAACTATGGCTACACCTTC.

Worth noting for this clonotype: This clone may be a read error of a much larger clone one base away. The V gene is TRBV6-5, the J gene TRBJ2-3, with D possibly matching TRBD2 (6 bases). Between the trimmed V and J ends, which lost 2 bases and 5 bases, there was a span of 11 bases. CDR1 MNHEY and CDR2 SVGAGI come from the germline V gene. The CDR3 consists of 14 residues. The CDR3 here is CASSYDRGLDTQYF. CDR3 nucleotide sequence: TGTGCCAGCAGTTACGATCGGGGGTTAGATACGCAGTATTTT.

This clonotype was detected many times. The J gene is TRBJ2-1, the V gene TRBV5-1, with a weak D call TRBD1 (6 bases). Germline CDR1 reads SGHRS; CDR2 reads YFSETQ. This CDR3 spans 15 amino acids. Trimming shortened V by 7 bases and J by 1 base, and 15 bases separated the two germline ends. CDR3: CASGPGHQSYNEQFF. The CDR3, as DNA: TGCGCCAGCGGCCCGGGACACCAATCCTACAATGAGCAGTTCTTC.

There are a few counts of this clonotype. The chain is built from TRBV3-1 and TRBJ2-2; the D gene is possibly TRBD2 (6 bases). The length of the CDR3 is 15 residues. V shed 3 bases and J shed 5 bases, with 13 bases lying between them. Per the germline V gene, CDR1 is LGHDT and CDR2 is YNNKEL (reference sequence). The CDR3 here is CASSQVATRTGELFF. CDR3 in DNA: TGTGCCAGCAGCCAGGTAGCGACTAGAACCGGGGAGCTGTTTTTT.

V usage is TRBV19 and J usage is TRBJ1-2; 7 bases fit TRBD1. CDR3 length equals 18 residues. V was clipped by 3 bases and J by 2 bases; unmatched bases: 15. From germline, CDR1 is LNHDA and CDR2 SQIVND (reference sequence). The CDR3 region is CASSIPLDVATGNYGYTF. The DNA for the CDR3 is TGTGCCAGTAGTATTCCGCTGGACGTTGCGACAGGGAACTATGGCTACACCTTC.